The 5 T cell receptor beta chains below come from one sample, sequenced in a study of early T cells in non-severe SARS-CoV-2 infection. TCRdb ran MiXCR on the 5' RACE reads and lists one entry per CDR3 protein. The sample shows 75,000 to 90,000 distinct CDR3 sequences, 5.5% to 7.5% of them seen only once. The sample consisted of whole blood. These receptors were taken from an adult who was a healthcare worker with PCR-confirmed SARS-CoV-2 infection or an uninfected control (not recorded which).

This clonotype was detected a few times. The chain couples TRBV20-1 to TRBJ1-5; D might be TRBD1 (6 bases). V lost 0 bases, J lost 11 bases, and 17 bases lay in between. CDR3 length: 14 amino acids. Germline V gene sequence: CDR1 DFQATT, CDR2 SNEGSKA (reference sequence). The chain's CDR3 is CSARDGTPGSSQHF. The CDR3, as DNA: TGCAGTGCTAGAGACGGGACACCAGGGAGTTCCCAGCATTTT.

This clonotype was seen at least ten times. The chain has TRBV6-2 or TRBV6-3 and TRBJ2-7; the match to TRBD2 covers 8 bases. This CDR3 has 15 amino acids. V lost 6 bases and J lost 0; bases outside the gene matches: 7. Germline V gene sequence: CDR1 MNHEY, CDR2 SVGEGT. For the CDR3, the DNA is TGTGCCAGCAGACGGCGGGAGGTCTTCTCCTACGAGCAGTACTTC. This gives the protein CASRRREVFSYEQYF.

V gene TRBV20-1 combines with J gene TRBJ2-1, with a possible D match to TRBD2 (5 bases). This CDR3 has 14 residues. The germline gives CDR1 DFQATT, CDR2 SNEGSKA (reference sequence). The V end was cut by 5 bases, the J end by 8 bases, with 19 bases between. CDR3 residues: CSAPPGGKIYEQFF. The CDR3 DNA reads TGCAGTGCTCCTCCAGGAGGTAAAATCTATGAGCAGTTCTTC.

The chain recombines TRBV15 with TRBJ1-1; TRBD1 is a possible D gene (6 bases). Trimming pared 2 bases from V and 1 base from J, leaving 8 bases between. Germline V gene data show CDR1 as LNHNV and CDR2 as YYDKDF (reference sequence). The CDR3 consists of 14 residues. CDR3 nucleotide sequence: TGTGCCACCAGCAGAACGGACAGGAACACTGAAGCTTTCTTT. Amino acids: CATSRTDRNTEAFF.

This clonotype was found many times. This chain uses TRBV6-1 with TRBJ2-5; D is undetermined. The CDR3 consists of 13 residues. Trimming shortened V by 5 bases and J by 4 bases, and 11 bases separated the two germline ends. CDR1 MNHNS and CDR2 SASEGT come from the germline V gene. The CDR3 DNA is TGTGCCAGCAGTCCCAGTGGTGGAGAGACCCAGTACTTC. Protein product: CASSPSGGETQYF.